Following are 26 T cell receptor beta chains from one sample sequenced in a study of T cell responses to AZD1222 COVID-19 vaccine. Produced via immunoSEQ multiplex PCR; TCRdb's table is partial and in-frame only. Of 200,000 to 250,000 clones detected, 94% appear once; the ten largest clones hold over 1.5%. Sample: peripheral blood, taken 28 days after the second dose of the MenACWY control vaccine. These receptors were taken from an adult who received the MenACWY meningococcal vaccine as a control.

The chain has TRBV28 and TRBJ2-7; possible D gene TRBD1, 6 bases. Germline assignment: CDR1 MDHEN and CDR2 SYDVKM. V lost 7 bases and J lost 3, with 16 bases in between. This CDR3 is 14 amino acids long. The CDR3 sequence: CASTLQGFFYEQYF. The CDR3 nucleotides read TGTGCCAGCACCTTGCAGGGGTTCTTCTACGAGCAGTACTTC.

DNA for the CDR3: TGTGCCAGCAGCTCCGAGGACAGGGCTAACTATGGCTACACCTTC. Its protein product is CASSSEDRANYGYTF. This chain joins TRBV5-4 and TRBJ1-2, with 8 bases identical to TRBD1. After removal of 3 bases from V and 0 bases from J, the junction contained 4 bases not matched to a gene. Germline values: CDR1 SGHNT, CDR2 YYREEE (reference sequence). The CDR3 has 15 residues. The full variable domain, with the rest looked up from reference TRBV5-4 and TRBJ1-2, is ETGVTQSPTHLIKTRGQQVTLRCSSQSGHNTVSWYQQALGQGPQFIFQYYREEENGRGNFPPRFSGLQFPNYSSELNVNALELDDSALYLCASSSEDRANYGYTFGSGTRLTVV.

The chain carries TRBV2 and TRBJ1-1; D perhaps matches TRBD1 (5 bases). Per germline, CDR1 SNHLY and CDR2 FYNNEI. The CDR3 runs to 16 residues. V was trimmed by 2 bases and J by 1 base, leaving 14 bases between them. CDR3 sequence reads: CASSELGRVGNTEAFF. The CDR3 DNA sequence: TGTGCCAGCAGTGAACTCGGCAGGGTGGGGAACACTGAAGCTTTCTTT.

This sequence joins TRBV9 and TRBJ1-3; D call uncertain. The CDR3 is made up of 11 amino acids. V shed 5 bases and J shed 1 base, with 1 base lying between them. Germline lookup yields CDR1 SGDLS and CDR2 YYNGEE. The CDR3 region has the DNA TGTGCCAGCAGGTCTGGAAACACCATATATTTT. It specifies CASRSGNTIYF.

V usage is TRBV5-4 and J usage is TRBJ2-6, with 10 nucleotides matching TRBD1. With V trimmed by 3 bases and J by 2 bases, 2 bases remained unmatched. CDR3 size: 16 residues. The germline CDR1 and CDR2 sequences are SGHNT and YYREEE (reference sequence). This chain's CDR3 is CASSSGQGAGANVLTF. DNA for the CDR3: TGTGCCAGCAGCTCAGGACAGGGGGCTGGGGCCAACGTCCTGACTTTC.

The V gene is TRBV19, the J gene TRBJ1-5, with D unresolved. Germline V gene data show CDR1 as LNHDA and CDR2 as SQIVND (reference sequence). Trimming removed 5 bases from V and 7 bases from J, with 9 bases in between. CDR3 length: 12 amino acids. The CDR3 is CASSVLEQPQHF. The CDR3 DNA reads TGTGCCAGTAGTGTATTGGAGCAGCCCCAGCATTTT.

The chain joins TRBV19 to TRBJ2-5, with 9 bases identical to TRBD1. V gave up 8 bases and J gave up 4 bases; unmatched junction bases: 2. CDR1 is LNHDA, CDR2 SQIVND, per germline (reference sequence). This CDR3 contains 12 residues. The CDR3 nucleotides are TGTGCCAGTGCACAGGGGGCAGAGACCCAGTACTTC. Encoded protein: CASAQGAETQYF.

The chain is built from TRBV5-5 and TRBJ2-1; D uncertain. From germline, CDR1 is SGHKS and CDR2 YYEKEE (reference sequence). The CDR3 has 16 amino acids. V lost 0 bases and J lost 3, with 13 bases in between. The chain's CDR3 is CASSLGRDQVYNEQFF. The CDR3 nucleotides read TGTGCCAGCAGCTTGGGAAGGGATCAGGTCTACAATGAGCAGTTCTTC.

On this clone itself: Other DNA sequences in the sample encode the same CDR3. The V and J genes are TRBV3-1 (or the pseudogene TRBV3-2) and TRBJ1-3, with D unclear. Germline-derived CDR1 and CDR2 are LGHDT and YNNKEL (reference sequence). The CDR3 consists of 12 residues. Trimming removed 2 bases from V and 4 bases from J, with 3 bases in between. The CDR3, as DNA: TGTGCCAGCAGCCAAAGCGGAAACACCATATATTTT. It encodes CASSQSGNTIYF.

The rearrangement joins TRBV24-1 to TRBJ1-2; D is perhaps TRBD1 (5 bases). From germline, CDR1 is KGHDR and CDR2 SFDVKD. Trimming removed 4 bases from V and 6 bases from J, with 11 bases in between. This CDR3 is 13 amino acids long. The CDR3 DNA is TGTGCCACCAGTGACAGGACATCCCATGGCTACACCTTC. Its protein product is CATSDRTSHGYTF.

J is TRBJ2-1 and V is TRBV7-9; TRBD2 aligns across 7 bases. Trimming cost V 3 bases and J 12 bases; bases outside gene matches: 11. From germline, CDR1 is SEHNR and CDR2 FQNEAQ (reference sequence). CDR3 size: 14 residues. The DNA of the CDR3 is TGTGCCAGCAGCTTTATTAGTGGGAGGGCTACGCAGTTCTTC. The encoded protein is CASSFISGRATQFF. The full variable domain, its missing parts supplied by reference TRBV7-9 and TRBJ2-1, is DTGVSQNPRHKITKRGQNVTFRCDPISEHNRLYWYRQTLGQGPEFLTYFQNEAQLEKSRLLSDRFSAERPKGSFSTLEIQRTEQGDSAMYLCASSFISGRATQFFGPGTRLTVL.

The CDR3 spells CASSYGGTSGNTIYF. The CDR3 bases are TGTGCCAGCAGTTACGGGGGGACCTCTGGAAACACCATATATTTT. V is TRBV6-5 and J is TRBJ1-3, with D possibly TRBD1 on 5 matching bases. The ends were cut back, 2 bases at V and 0 bases at J, with 8 bases in the middle. The germline CDR1 and CDR2 sequences are MNHEY and SVGAGI. The CDR3 sequence is 15 residues long.

The V and J genes are TRBV25-1 and TRBJ1-1; D is ambiguous. The length of the CDR3 is 10 residues. V was pared by 10 bases and J by 7 bases, with 10 bases between. Germline lookup yields CDR1 MGHDK and CDR2 SYGVNS. This CDR3 is CATQGGEAFF. The CDR3 DNA reads as TGTGCCACCCAAGGAGGTGAAGCTTTCTTT.

This sequence joins TRBV11-2 and TRBJ1-1; D possibly corresponds to TRBD1 (5 bases). The ends were cut back, 1 base at V and 1 base at J, with 10 bases in the middle. CDR1 is SGHAT and CDR2 is FQNNGV in the germline V gene. The CDR3 length is 15 residues. CDR3 amino acids: CASSLVRDQNTEAFF. CDR3 in DNA: TGTGCCAGCAGCTTAGTCAGGGACCAGAACACTGAAGCTTTCTTT. Complete variable domain (other parts from reference TRBV11-2 and TRBJ1-1): EAGVAQSPRYKIIEKRQSVAFWCNPISGHATLYWYQQILGQGPKLLIQFQNNGVVDDSQLPKDRFSAERLKGVDSTLKIQPAKLEDSAVYLCASSLVRDQNTEAFFGQGTRLTVV.

The chain links TRBV2 to TRBJ2-2, with unresolved D. CDR1 is SNHLY and CDR2 is FYNNEI in the germline V gene. Deletions cut 1 base from V and 7 bases from J, with 1 base between. The CDR3 covers 11 residues. CDR3 protein: CASSEDGELFF. The CDR3 bases are TGTGCCAGCAGTGAAGACGGGGAGCTGTTTTTT.

This clone occurred once. Other DNA sequences in the same sample also yield this CDR3. This chain joins TRBV19 and TRBJ1-1; a possible D gene is TRBD1 (5 bases). V lost 6 bases, J lost 2 bases, and 10 bases lay in between. The CDR3 totals 13 residues. Germline CDR1 and CDR2: LNHDA and SQIVND (reference sequence). CDR3 sequence: CASSGTLNTEAFF. For the CDR3, the DNA is TGTGCCAGTAGCGGGACCCTTAACACTGAAGCTTTCTTT. Together with reference TRBV19 and TRBJ1-1, the CDR3 gives the full variable domain: DGGITQSPKYLFRKEGQNVTLSCEQNLNHDAMYWYRQDPGQGLRLIYYSQIVNDFQKGDIAEGYSVSREKKESFPLTVTSAQKNPTAFYLCASSGTLNTEAFFGQGTRLTVV.

The DNA for the CDR3 is TGTGCCAGCAGCTTTTTGGGTCAGCCCCAGCATTTT. This encodes CASSFLGQPQHF. The V and J genes are TRBV7-2 and TRBJ1-5; D gene unclear. Germline CDR1 is SGHTA and CDR2 is FQGNSA. The V end lost 3 bases, the J end lost 6 bases, and 6 bases lay between the germline ends. The CDR3 is 12 residues long.

This chain links TRBV6-5 with TRBJ2-7, with 7 bases that match TRBD1. This CDR3 has 15 amino acids. After removal of 6 bases from V and 5 bases from J, the junction contained 13 bases not matched to a gene. CDR1 MNHEY and CDR2 SVGAGI come from the germline V gene. CDR3 amino acids: CASSRLPGQNNEQYF. For the CDR3, the DNA is TGTGCCAGCAGCCGACTCCCGGGACAGAACAACGAGCAGTACTTC.

The chain recombines TRBV5-4 with TRBJ1-2; a possible D gene is TRBD1 (5 bases). Trimming removed 0 bases at V and 8 bases at J, with 14 bases between. The CDR3 length is 14 residues. CDR1 is SGHNT, CDR2 YYREEE, per germline (reference sequence). CDR3 residues: CASSLALRGRGYTF. In nucleotides, the CDR3 is TGTGCCAGCAGCTTGGCCTTACGGGGGAGGGGCTACACCTTC.

This rearrangement joins TRBV28 to TRBJ1-4, with D possibly being TRBD1 (6 bases). The germline V and J ends were trimmed by 2 bases and 7 bases, with 14 bases remaining between them. The CDR3 extends over 15 amino acids. The V gene's germline CDR1 is MDHEN and CDR2 SYDVKM. In DNA, the CDR3 is TGTGCCAGCAGTTTAATCGACAGGAGGGGTGAAAAACTGTTTTTT. Protein product: CASSLIDRRGEKLFF. Supplemented by reference TRBV28 and TRBJ1-4, the full variable domain reads DVKVTQSSRYLVKRTGEKVFLECVQDMDHENMFWYRQDPGLGLRLIYFSYDVKMKEKGDIPEGYSVSREKKERFSLILESASTNQTSMYLCASSLIDRRGEKLFFGSGTQLSVL.

This chain uses TRBV2 with TRBJ1-5; perhaps TRBD1 as D (5 bases). Trimming cost V 7 bases and J 4 bases, with 14 bases left between them. Germline CDR1 reads SNHLY; CDR2 reads FYNNEI. The CDR3 extends over 14 amino acids. This chain's CDR3 is CASIGPGINQPQHF. The DNA for the CDR3 is TGTGCCAGCATTGGCCCAGGGATAAATCAGCCCCAGCATTTT.

The chain links TRBV5-1 to TRBJ2-7; 8 nucleotides agree with TRBD2. CDR3 length: 14 amino acids. The trim removed 7 bases at V and 2 bases at J, leaving 8 bases unmatched. Germline lookup yields CDR1 SGHRS and CDR2 YFSETQ. CDR3 in DNA: TGCGCCAGCGGTACTAGCGGCAGCCCCTACGAGCAGTACTTC. Protein: CASGTSGSPYEQYF.

This clone has more than one count but fewer than ten. This sequence joins TRBV6-6 and TRBJ1-3; 9 bases map to TRBD1. This CDR3 region has 15 residues. V shed 2 bases, J shed 1 base, and the junction held 0 bases outside the gene matches. Germline CDR1 MNHNY, CDR2 SVGAGI (reference sequence). The DNA for the CDR3 is TGTGCCAGCAGTTACGGGACAGGGTCTGGAAACACCATATATTTT. Translating gives CASSYGTGSGNTIYF.

The CDR3: CASSLPGTGHYEQYF. The CDR3 DNA follows: TGTGCCAGCAGTTTACCCGGGACGGGTCACTACGAGCAGTACTTC. The chain uses TRBV28 and TRBJ2-7; D possibly uses TRBD1 or TRBD2 (5 bases each). Trimming removed 2 bases at V and 3 bases at J, with 14 bases between. CDR1 MDHEN and CDR2 SYDVKM come from the germline V gene. This CDR3 spans 15 amino acids.

The rearrangement links TRBV7-9 to TRBJ2-7; a possible D gene is TRBD1 (5 bases). This CDR3 is 13 amino acids long. Per germline, CDR1 SEHNR and CDR2 FQNEAQ (reference sequence). Trimming took 5 bases from V and 2 from J, leaving 10 bases between them. CDR3 loop: CASSVQGPYEQYF. CDR3 nucleotides: TGTGCCAGCAGCGTCCAGGGCCCCTACGAGCAGTACTTC. The complete variable domain, with remaining parts taken from reference TRBV7-9 and TRBJ2-7, reads DTGVSQNPRHKITKRGQNVTFRCDPISEHNRLYWYRQTLGQGPEFLTYFQNEAQLEKSRLLSDRFSAERPKGSFSTLEIQRTEQGDSAMYLCASSVQGPYEQYFGPGTRLTVT.

V usage is TRBV27 and J usage is TRBJ2-7; tentatively, D is TRBD2 (6 bases). Trimming shortened V by 5 bases and J by 5 bases, and 19 bases separated the two germline ends. This CDR3 has 15 amino acids. Germline-derived CDR1 and CDR2 are MNHEY and SMNVEV (reference sequence). CDR3 DNA sequence: TGTGCCAGCAGTAAACCGGGACTGGGTCGGAACGAGCAGTACTTC. It encodes CASSKPGLGRNEQYF.